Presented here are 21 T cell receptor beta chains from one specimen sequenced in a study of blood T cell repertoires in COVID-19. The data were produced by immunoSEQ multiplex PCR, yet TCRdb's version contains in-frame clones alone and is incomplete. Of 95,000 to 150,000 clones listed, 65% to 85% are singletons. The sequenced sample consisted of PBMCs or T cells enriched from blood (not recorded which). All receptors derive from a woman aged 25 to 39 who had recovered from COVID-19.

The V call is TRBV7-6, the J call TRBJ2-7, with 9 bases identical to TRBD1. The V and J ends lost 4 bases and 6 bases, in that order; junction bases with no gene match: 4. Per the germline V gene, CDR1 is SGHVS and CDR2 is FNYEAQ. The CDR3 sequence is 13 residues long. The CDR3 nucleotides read TGTGCCAGCAGCTCCACAGGGGGCGCCGAGCAGTACTTC. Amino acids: CASSSTGGAEQYF.

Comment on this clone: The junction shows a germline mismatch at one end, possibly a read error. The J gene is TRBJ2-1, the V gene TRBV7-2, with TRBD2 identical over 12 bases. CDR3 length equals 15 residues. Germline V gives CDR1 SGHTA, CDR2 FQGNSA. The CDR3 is CASSLAGGLYNEQFF. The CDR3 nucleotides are TGTGCCAGCAGCCTAGCGGGAGGGCTCTACAATGAGCAGTTCTTC.

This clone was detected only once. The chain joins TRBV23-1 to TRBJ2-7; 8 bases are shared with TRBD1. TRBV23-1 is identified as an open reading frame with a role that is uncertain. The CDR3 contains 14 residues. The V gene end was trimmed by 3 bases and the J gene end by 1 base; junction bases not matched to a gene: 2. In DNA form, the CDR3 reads TGCGCCAGCAGTCAGGACAGGGCTTCCTACGAGCAGTACTTC. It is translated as CASSQDRASYEQYF.

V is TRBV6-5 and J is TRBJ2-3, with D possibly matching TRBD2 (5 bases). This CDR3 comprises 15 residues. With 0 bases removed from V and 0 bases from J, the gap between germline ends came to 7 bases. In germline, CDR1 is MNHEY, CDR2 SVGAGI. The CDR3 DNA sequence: TGTGCCAGCAGTTACTCCAGCGGTAGCACAGATACGCAGTATTTT. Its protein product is CASSYSSGSTDTQYF.

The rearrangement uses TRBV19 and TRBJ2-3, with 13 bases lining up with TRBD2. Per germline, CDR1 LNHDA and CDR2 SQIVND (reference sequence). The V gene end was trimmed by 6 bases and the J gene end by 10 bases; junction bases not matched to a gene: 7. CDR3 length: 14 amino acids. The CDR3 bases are TGTGCCAGTAGCTGGACTAGCGGGAGAGGGGCGCAGTATTTT. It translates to CASSWTSGRGAQYF. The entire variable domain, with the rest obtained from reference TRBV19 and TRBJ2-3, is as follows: DGGITQSPKYLFRKEGQNVTLSCEQNLNHDAMYWYRQDPGQGLRLIYYSQIVNDFQKGDIAEGYSVSREKKESFPLTVTSAQKNPTAFYLCASSWTSGRGAQYFGPGTRLTVL.

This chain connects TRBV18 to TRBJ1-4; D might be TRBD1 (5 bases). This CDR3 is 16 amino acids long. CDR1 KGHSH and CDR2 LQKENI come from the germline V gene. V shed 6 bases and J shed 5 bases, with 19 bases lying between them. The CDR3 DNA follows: TGTGCCAGCTCCCCAAGGTCCAGGGCAAAGAATGAAAAACTGTTTTTT. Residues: CASSPRSRAKNEKLFF.

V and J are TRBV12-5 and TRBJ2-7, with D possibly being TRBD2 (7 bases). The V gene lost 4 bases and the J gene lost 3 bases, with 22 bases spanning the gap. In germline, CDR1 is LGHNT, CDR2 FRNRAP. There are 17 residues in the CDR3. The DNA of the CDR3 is TGTGCTAGTGGTTGGACCATCGGAGCGGGACACCTCTACGAGCAGTACTTC. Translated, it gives CASGWTIGAGHLYEQYF.

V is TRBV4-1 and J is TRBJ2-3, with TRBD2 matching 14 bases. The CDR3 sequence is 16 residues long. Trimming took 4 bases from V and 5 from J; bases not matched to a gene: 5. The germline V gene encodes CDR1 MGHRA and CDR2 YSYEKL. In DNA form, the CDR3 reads TGCGCCAGCAGCCTTCAGGGACTAGCGGGAGAAGATACGCAGTATTTT. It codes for CASSLQGLAGEDTQYF.

The CDR3 spells CASSVDPGQGYEQYF. Written as DNA, the CDR3 is TGTGCCAGCAGCGTAGATCCGGGACAGGGCTACGAGCAGTACTTC. The gene calls are TRBV9 and TRBJ2-7, with 9 nucleotides matching TRBD1. The V and J ends lost 0 bases and 3 bases, in that order; junction bases with no gene match: 4. The germline gives CDR1 SGDLS, CDR2 YYNGEE. The CDR3 has 15 amino acids.

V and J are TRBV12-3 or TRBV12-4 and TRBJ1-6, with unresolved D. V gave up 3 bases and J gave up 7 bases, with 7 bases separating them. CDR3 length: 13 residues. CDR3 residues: CASSFGGNSPLHF. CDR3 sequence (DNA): TGTGCCAGCAGTTTCGGCGGAAATTCACCCCTCCACTTT.

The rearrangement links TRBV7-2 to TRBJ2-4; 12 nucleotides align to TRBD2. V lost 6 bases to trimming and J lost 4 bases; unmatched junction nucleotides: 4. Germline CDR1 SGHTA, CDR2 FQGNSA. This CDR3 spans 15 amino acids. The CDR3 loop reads CASRPTSGRKNIQYF. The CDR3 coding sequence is TGTGCCAGCAGACCAACTAGCGGGAGGAAAAACATTCAGTACTTC.

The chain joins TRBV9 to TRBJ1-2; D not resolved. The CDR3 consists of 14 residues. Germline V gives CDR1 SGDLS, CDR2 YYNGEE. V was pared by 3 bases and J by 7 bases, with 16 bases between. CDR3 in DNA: TGTGCCAGCAGCGGGTCAAGAGGTATGGGTGGCTACACCTTC. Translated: CASSGSRGMGGYTF.

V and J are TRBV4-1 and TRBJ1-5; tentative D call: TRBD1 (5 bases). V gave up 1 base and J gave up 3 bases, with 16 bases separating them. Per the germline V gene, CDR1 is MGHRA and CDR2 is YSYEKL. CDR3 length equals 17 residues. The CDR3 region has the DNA TGCGCCAGCAGCCAAGGGGGGAGGGGCCGGCCCAATCAGCCCCAGCATTTT. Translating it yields CASSQGGRGRPNQPQHF.

The CDR3 loop is CASSELFPGQGTETQYF. CDR3 DNA: TGTGCCAGCAGTGAATTGTTTCCGGGACAGGGGACAGAGACCCAGTACTTC. The chain uses TRBV25-1 and TRBJ2-5, with TRBD1 identical over 10 bases. This CDR3 is 17 amino acids long. Germline assignment: CDR1 MGHDK and CDR2 SYGVNS. Germline trimming cut 1 base from V and 4 bases from J; bases unmatched to any gene: 9. The entire variable domain, with the rest obtained from reference TRBV25-1 and TRBJ2-5, is as follows: EADIYQTPRYLVIGTGKKITLECSQTMGHDKMYWYQQDPGMELHLIHYSYGVNSTEKGDLSSESTVSRIRTEHFPLTLESARPSHTSQYLCASSELFPGQGTETQYFGPGTRLLVL.

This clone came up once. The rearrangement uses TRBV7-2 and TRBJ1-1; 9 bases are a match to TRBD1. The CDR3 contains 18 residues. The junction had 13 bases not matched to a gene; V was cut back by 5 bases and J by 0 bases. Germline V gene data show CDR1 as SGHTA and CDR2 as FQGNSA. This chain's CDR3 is CASSPTDRGLLMNTEAFF. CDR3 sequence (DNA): TGTGCCAGCAGCCCCACGGACAGGGGCCTTCTTATGAACACTGAAGCTTTCTTT.

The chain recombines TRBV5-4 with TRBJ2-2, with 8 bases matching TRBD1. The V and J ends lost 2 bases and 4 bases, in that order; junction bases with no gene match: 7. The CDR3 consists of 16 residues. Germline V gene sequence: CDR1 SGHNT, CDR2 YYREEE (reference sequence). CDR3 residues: CASSFADRARTGELFF. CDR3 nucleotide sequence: TGTGCCAGCAGCTTCGCGGACAGGGCTCGCACCGGGGAGCTGTTTTTT.

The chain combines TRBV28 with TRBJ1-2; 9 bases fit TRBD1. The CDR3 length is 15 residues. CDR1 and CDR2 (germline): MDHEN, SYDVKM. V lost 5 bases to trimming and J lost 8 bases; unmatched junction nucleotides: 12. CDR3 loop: CASSPTGGDVWGYTF. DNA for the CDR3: TGTGCCAGCAGTCCGACAGGGGGAGATGTATGGGGCTACACCTTC.

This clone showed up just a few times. For the CDR3, the DNA is TGTGCCAGCAGCATTGACAGGGGGCTAGAGACCCAGTACTTC. Amino acids: CASSIDRGLETQYF. This chain uses TRBV7-8 with TRBJ2-5; TRBD1 agrees at 10 bases. CDR3 length equals 14 residues. Trimming at V came to 5 bases and at J to 4 bases, leaving 4 bases not matched to a gene. Looked up from germline, CDR1 is SGHVS and CDR2 is FQNEAQ.

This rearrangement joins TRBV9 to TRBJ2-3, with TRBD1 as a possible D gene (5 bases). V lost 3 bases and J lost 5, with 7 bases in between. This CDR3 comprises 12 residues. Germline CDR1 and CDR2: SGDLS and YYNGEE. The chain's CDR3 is CASSAGQDTQYF. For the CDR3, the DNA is TGTGCCAGCAGCGCAGGGCAAGATACGCAGTATTTT. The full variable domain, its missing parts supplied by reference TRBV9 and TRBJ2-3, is DSGVTQTPKHLITATGQRVTLRCSPRSGDLSVYWYQQSLDQGLQFLIQYYNGEERAKGNILERFSAQQFPDLHSELNLSSLELGDSALYFCASSAGQDTQYFGPGTRLTVL.

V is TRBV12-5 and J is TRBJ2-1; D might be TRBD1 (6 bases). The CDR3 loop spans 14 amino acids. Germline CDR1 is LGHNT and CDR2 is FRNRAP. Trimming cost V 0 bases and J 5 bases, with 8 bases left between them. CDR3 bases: TGTGCTAGTGGTTTGGTAGGGGGAAACAATGAGCAGTTCTTC. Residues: CASGLVGGNNEQFF.

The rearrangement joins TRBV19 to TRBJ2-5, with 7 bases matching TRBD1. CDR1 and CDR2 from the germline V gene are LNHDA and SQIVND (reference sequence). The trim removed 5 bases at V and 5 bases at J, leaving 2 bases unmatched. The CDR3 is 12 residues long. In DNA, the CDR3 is TGTGCCAGTAGTGCACAGGGGGAGACCCAGTACTTC. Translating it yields CASSAQGETQYF.